The clone carrying this T cell receptor (beta chain) appeared once. Given a much more abundant clone one base away, this may be a read error. This sample is drawn from a study of T cells in Graves' hyperthyroidism and ophthalmopathy. TCR beta CDR3 region amplification was performed from RNA transcripts. HTBI primers were the set used in a first-round RT-PCR of the TCR CDR3. In TCRdb, the multiplex PCR reads were re-called with MiXCR into one record per CDR3 protein. The sample has 300,000 or so distinct CDR3 sequences, over 15% seen once. The germline V and J ends were trimmed by 8 bases and 3 bases, with 13 bases remaining between them. The CDR3 is 13 residues long. CDR1 is SEHNR, CDR2 FQNEAQ, per germline (reference sequence). Based on clinical symptoms, serum thyroxine and TRAb, thyroid ultrasound and orbital computed tomography, diagnoses were reached.

The TCR was taken from a man younger than 40 with Graves' hyperthyroidism. Input material: blood. The rearrangement uses TRBV7-9 and TRBJ1-1; D is perhaps TRBD1 (5 bases). CDR3: CASAERGDTEAFF. The CDR3 DNA reads TGTGCCAGCGCTGAGAGGGGCGACACTGAAGCTTTCTTT.